This is a list of T cell receptor beta chains from one sample in a study of control samples from healthy donors and cancer patients. The repertoire was sequenced with immunoSEQ multiplex PCR; TCRdb's copy has only in-frame clones and lacks some. The sample includes 95,000 to 100,000 clones, around 89% seen only once; the top ten take 7.8%. Sequenced sample: blood. The receptors come from a man aged 30-40 years in good health. The CDR3 runs from the conserved cysteine through the conserved F or W. The D gene is left open where the match is weak. Some rows mark clone size as missing; the rest say once, few, many or name a class of expanded clone.

size	V	J	D	length	DNA	CDR3
once	TRBV7-9	TRBJ1-1	.	14	TGTGCCAGCAGCTTAGATCCCGGGAACACTGAAGCTTTCTTT	CASSLDPGNTEAFF
few	TRBV15	TRBJ1-2	.	16	TGTGCCACCAGCAGAGATCGCCGGGGCCCTAACTATGGCTACACCTTC	CATSRDRRGPNYGYTF
.	TRBV28	TRBJ1-5	TRBD1	17	TGTGCCAGCAGTTTAAGGACAGGACCGAACTACAATCAGCCCCAGCATTTT	CASSLRTGPNYNQPQHF
.	TRBV30	TRBJ2-5	TRBD1	14	TGTGCCTGGAGTAGGCGGACAGGGGGAGAGACCCAGTACTTC	CAWSRRTGGETQYF
.	TRBV5-6	TRBJ2-6	.	12	TGTGCCAGCAGCTCTGGGGCCAACGTCCTGACTTTC	CASSSGANVLTF
.	TRBV28	TRBJ1-1	TRBD1	14	TGTGCCAGCAGTCCAGGGGGCTCGAGCACTGAAGCTTTCTTT	CASSPGGSSTEAFF
.	TRBV29-1	TRBJ2-5	.	16	TGCAGCGTTACCCCGGCCGAGGGCGCGGTGGAAGAGACCCAGTACTTC	CSVTPAEGAVEETQYF
.	TRBV12-5	TRBJ1-1	.	17	TGTGCTAGTGGTTTGGTAGTTAGAGGCTCCGGGGGCTATGAAGCTTTCTTT	CASGLVVRGSGGYEAFF
.	TRBV7-9	TRBJ2-5	TRBD2	14	TGTGCCAGCAGCCTAGCGGGGGGCGGAGAGACCCAGTACTTC	CASSLAGGGETQYF
.	TRBV19	TRBJ1-2	.	17	TGTGCCAGTAGTATAAGCCGCACAGAACTCCCACTCTATGGCTACACCTTC	CASSISRTELPLYGYTF
.	TRBV4-3	TRBJ2-2	.	13	TGCGCCAGCAGCCTCCATTACACCGGGGAGCTGTTTTTT	CASSLHYTGELFF
.	TRBV2	TRBJ2-5	TRBD1	13	TGTGCCAGCAGTCCGGACAGGGAGCAGACCCAGTACTTC	CASSPDREQTQYF
.	TRBV7-9	TRBJ1-3	TRBD1	13	TGTGCCAGCAGCCCGGGACAGGGAAACACCATATATTTT	CASSPGQGNTIYF
.	TRBV30	TRBJ1-3	.	13	TGTGCCTGGAGTGCAAATTTTGTAAACACCATATATTTT	CAWSANFVNTIYF
.	TRBV27	TRBJ1-4	.	16	TGTGCCAGCAGTCCGAATAATCCCGGGGGTAATGAAAAACTGTTTTTT	CASSPNNPGGNEKLFF
.	TRBV5-5	TRBJ1-4	.	16	TGTGCCAGCAGCCTGAGATTAGGGGTTGGCGCAGAAAAACTGTTTTTT	CASSLRLGVGAEKLFF
.	TRBV30	TRBJ1-1	.	13	TGTGCCTGGAGTGTAGGGGCTTCCACTGAAGCTTTCTTT	CAWSVGASTEAFF
.	TRBV20-1	TRBJ2-5	TRBD1	14	TGCAGTGCTAGTTCCGGACAGGTGGCAGAGACCCAGTACTTC	CSASSGQVAETQYF
.	TRBV3-1/TRBV3-2	TRBJ2-7	TRBD1	15	TGTGCCAGCAAACGACTCCAGGGGGTTAGCTACGAGCAGTACTTC	CASKRLQGVSYEQYF
.	TRBV29-1	TRBJ1-1	TRBD1	12	TGCAGCGTTAATACAGGGGCTATTGAAGCTTTCTTT	CSVNTGAIEAFF
.	TRBV5-6	TRBJ2-3	.	12	TGTGCCAGCAGCTTGACCGCGGATACGCAGTATTTT	CASSLTADTQYF
.	TRBV24-1	TRBJ2-3	.	13	TGTGCCACCAGTGGCGGATCTACAGATACGCAGTATTTT	CATSGGSTDTQYF
few	TRBV6-2/TRBV6-3	TRBJ2-5	.	15	TGTGCCAGCAGCTCCGGCCAAGGACAGCGCGAGACCCAGTACTTC	CASSSGQGQRETQYF
.	TRBV28	TRBJ1-2	.	14	TGTGCCAGCCACGACCGAGGGGTCGGCTATGGCTACACCTTC	CASHDRGVGYGYTF
.	TRBV6-1	TRBJ2-5	.	19	TGTGCCAGCAGTGAATTCTTCTCGAGAGGCTCCCCGCTCCAAGAGACCCAGTACTTC	CASSEFFSRGSPLQETQYF
.	TRBV11-2	TRBJ2-5	TRBD1	13	TGTGCCAGCAGCCAGACAGGGTTGGGGGACCAGTACTTC	CASSQTGLGDQYF
.	TRBV10-1	TRBJ2-7	.	13	TGCGCCAGCAGTGAGGCCCAGACCTACGAGCAGTACTTC	CASSEAQTYEQYF
.	TRBV24-1	TRBJ1-1	.	14	TGTGCCACCAGTGATAGGCCGCCGAACACTGAAGCTTTCTTT	CATSDRPPNTEAFF
.	TRBV3-1/TRBV3-2	TRBJ1-1	.	15	TGTGCCAGCAGCCCGGCCGGGACGGGGAACACTGAAGCTTTCTTT	CASSPAGTGNTEAFF
.	TRBV15	TRBJ1-5	TRBD1	15	TGTGCCACCAGCAGAAAAAGACAGGGGGATCAGCCCCAGCATTTT	CATSRKRQGDQPQHF
.	TRBV6-5	TRBJ2-1	TRBD1	14	TGTGCCAGCAGTCAGGACAGGGGTGGCGGTGAGCAGTTCTTC	CASSQDRGGGEQFF
few	TRBV5-6	TRBJ1-5	.	15	TGTGCCAGCAGCTTGGCAGGTATTCCTAATCAGCCCCAGCATTTT	CASSLAGIPNQPQHF
.	TRBV20-1	TRBJ2-7	.	13	TGCAGTGCTAGTGTGGACCCTCCTTACGAGCAGTACTTC	CSASVDPPYEQYF